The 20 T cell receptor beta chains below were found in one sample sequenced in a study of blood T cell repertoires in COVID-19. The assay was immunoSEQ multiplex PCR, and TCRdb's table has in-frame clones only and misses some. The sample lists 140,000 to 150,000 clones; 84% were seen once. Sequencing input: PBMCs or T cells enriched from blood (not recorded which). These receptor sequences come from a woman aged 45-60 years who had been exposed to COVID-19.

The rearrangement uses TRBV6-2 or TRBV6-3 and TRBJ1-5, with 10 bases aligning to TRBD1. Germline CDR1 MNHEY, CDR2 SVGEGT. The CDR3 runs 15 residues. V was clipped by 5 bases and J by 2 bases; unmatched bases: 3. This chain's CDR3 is CASSRQGAGNQPQHF. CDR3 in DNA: TGTGCCAGCAGTCGACAGGGGGCGGGCAATCAGCCCCAGCATTTT.

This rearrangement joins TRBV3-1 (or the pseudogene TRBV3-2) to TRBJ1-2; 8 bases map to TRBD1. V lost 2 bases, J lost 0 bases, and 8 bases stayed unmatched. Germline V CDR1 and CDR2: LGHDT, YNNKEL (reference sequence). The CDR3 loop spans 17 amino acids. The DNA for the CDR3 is TGTGCCAGCAGCCAACCCCCAGCAGGGGGCTCTAACTATGGCTACACCTTC. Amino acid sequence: CASSQPPAGGSNYGYTF.

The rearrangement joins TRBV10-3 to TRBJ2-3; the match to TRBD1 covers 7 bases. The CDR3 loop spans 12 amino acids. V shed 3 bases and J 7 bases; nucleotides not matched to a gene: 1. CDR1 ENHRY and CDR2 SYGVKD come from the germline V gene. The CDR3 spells CAISEQGNTQYF. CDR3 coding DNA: TGTGCCATCAGTGAACAGGGGAATACGCAGTATTTT.

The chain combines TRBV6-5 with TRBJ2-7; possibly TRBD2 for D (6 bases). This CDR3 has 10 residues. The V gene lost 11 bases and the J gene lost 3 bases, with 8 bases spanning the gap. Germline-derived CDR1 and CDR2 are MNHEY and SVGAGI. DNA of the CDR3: TGTGCCTTGGGGGGCTACGAGCAGTACTTC. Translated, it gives CALGGYEQYF.

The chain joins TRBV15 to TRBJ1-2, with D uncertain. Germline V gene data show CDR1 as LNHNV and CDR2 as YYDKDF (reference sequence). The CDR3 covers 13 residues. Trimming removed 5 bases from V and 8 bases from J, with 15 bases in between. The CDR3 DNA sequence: TGTGCCACCAGCCCGGGAGACATAGTAGGCTACACCTTC. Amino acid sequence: CATSPGDIVGYTF. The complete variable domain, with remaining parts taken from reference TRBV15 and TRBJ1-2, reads DAMVIQNPRYQVTQFGKPVTLSCSQTLNHNVMYWYQQKSSQAPKLLFHYYDKDFNNEADTPDNFQSRRPNTSFCFLDIRSPGLGDTAMYLCATSPGDIVGYTFGSGTRLTVV.

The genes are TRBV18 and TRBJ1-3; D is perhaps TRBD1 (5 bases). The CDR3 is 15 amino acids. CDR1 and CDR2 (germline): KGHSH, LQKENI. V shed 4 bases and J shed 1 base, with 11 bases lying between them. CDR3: CASSRRTGSGNTIYF. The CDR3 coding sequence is TGTGCCAGCTCACGCCGAACAGGATCTGGAAACACCATATATTTT.

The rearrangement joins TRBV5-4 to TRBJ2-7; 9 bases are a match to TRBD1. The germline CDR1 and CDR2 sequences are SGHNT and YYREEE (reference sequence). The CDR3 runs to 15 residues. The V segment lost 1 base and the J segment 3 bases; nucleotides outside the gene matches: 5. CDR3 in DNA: TGTGCCAGCAGCTTGTTGGACAGGGGCTACTACGAGCAGTACTTC. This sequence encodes CASSLLDRGYYEQYF. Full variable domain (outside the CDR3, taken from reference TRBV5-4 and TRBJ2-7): ETGVTQSPTHLIKTRGQQVTLRCSSQSGHNTVSWYQQALGQGPQFIFQYYREEENGRGNFPPRFSGLQFPNYSSELNVNALELDDSALYLCASSLLDRGYYEQYFGPGTRLTVT.

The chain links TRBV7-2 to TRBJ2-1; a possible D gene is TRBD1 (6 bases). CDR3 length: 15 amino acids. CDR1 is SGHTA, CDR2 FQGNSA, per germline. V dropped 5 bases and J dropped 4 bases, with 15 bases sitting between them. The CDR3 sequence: CASSQQSTGYNEQFF. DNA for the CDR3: TGTGCCAGCAGCCAACAATCGACAGGTTACAATGAGCAGTTCTTC.

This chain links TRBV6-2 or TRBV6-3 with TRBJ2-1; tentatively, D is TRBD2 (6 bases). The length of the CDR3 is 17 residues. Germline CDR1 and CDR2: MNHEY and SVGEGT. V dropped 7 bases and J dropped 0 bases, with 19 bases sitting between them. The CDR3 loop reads CASTPLGSGNSYNEQFF. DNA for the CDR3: TGTGCCAGCACCCCCCTGGGTAGCGGAAACTCCTACAATGAGCAGTTCTTC.

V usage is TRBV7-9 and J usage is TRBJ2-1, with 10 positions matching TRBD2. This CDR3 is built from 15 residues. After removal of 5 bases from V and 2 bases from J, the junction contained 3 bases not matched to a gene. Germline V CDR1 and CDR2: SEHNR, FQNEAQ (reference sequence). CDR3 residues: CASSHSGGAYNEQFF. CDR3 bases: TGTGCCAGCAGCCACAGCGGGGGGGCCTACAATGAGCAGTTCTTC.

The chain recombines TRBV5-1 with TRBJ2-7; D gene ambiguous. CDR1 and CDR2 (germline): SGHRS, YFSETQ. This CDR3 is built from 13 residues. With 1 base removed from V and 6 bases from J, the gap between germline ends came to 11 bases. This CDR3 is CASSLSVTGEQYF. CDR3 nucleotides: TGCGCCAGCAGCTTGTCGGTTACGGGCGAGCAGTACTTC.

The CDR3 reads CASSQPSGYTDTQYF. The CDR3 nucleotides are TGTGCCAGCAGCCAGCCTAGCGGGTATACAGATACGCAGTATTTT. The chain is built from TRBV3-1 (or the pseudogene TRBV3-2) and TRBJ2-3; 8 bases are a match to TRBD2. J lost 3 bases, V lost 3 bases, and 5 bases had no gene match. CDR1 LGHDT and CDR2 YNNKEL come from the germline V gene (reference sequence). The CDR3 sequence is 15 residues long.

CDR3 in amino acids: CASRPVGRVRGYTF. Here the CDR3 DNA reads TGTGCCAGCAGGCCCGTGGGCAGGGTAAGAGGCTACACCTTC. The V call is TRBV11-2, the J call TRBJ1-2; D is perhaps TRBD1 (5 bases). V lost 6 bases to trimming and J lost 8 bases, with 19 bases between them. Per the germline V gene, CDR1 is SGHAT and CDR2 is FQNNGV. The CDR3 extends over 14 amino acids.

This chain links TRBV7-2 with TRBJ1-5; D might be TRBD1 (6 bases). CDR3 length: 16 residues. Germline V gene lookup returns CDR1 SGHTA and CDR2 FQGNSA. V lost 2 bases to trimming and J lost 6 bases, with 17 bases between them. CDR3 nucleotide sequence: TGTGCCAGCAGCTTACATGGGGGCGAGGGTACTCAGCCCCAGCATTTT. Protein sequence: CASSLHGGEGTQPQHF.

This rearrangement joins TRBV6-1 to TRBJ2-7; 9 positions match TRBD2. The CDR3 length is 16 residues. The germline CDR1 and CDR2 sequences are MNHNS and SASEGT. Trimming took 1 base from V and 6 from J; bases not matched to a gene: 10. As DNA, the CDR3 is TGTGCCAGCAGTGAAGTGGTAGGGACTAGCCCAAGCGAGCAGTACTTC. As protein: CASSEVVGTSPSEQYF.

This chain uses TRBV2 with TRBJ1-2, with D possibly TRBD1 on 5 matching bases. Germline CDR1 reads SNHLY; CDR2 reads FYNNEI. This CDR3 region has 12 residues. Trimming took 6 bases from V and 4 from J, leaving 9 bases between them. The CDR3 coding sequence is TGTGCCAGCAGAGGGGTCACCTATGGCTACACCTTC. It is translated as CASRGVTYGYTF.

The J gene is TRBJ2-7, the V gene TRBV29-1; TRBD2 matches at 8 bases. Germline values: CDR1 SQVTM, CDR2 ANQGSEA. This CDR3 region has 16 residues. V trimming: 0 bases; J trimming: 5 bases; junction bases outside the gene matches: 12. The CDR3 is CSVEDPKASGLNEQYF. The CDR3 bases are TGCAGCGTTGAAGACCCCAAGGCTAGCGGGCTAAACGAGCAGTACTTC.

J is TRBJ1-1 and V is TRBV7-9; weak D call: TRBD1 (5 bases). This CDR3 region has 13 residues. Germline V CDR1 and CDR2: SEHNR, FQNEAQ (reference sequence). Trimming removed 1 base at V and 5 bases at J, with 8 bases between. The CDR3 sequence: CASSLGGRTEAFF. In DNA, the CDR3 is TGTGCCAGCAGCTTAGGGGGCAGGACTGAAGCTTTCTTT.

CDR3 coding DNA: TGTGCCAGCAGCCGAAGACTAGCGGGGGGAGGGGAGCAGTACTTC. This sequence encodes CASSRRLAGGGEQYF. This chain links TRBV6-5 with TRBJ2-7, with 13 bases fitting TRBD2. The trim removed 6 bases at V and 7 bases at J, leaving 9 bases unmatched. Germline CDR1 is MNHEY and CDR2 is SVGAGI. The CDR3 runs to 15 residues.

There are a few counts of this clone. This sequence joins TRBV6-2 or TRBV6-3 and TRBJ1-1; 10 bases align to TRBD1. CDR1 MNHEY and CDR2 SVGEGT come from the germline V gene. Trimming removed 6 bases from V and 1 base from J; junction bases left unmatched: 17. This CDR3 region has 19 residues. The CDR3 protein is CASSQYLRQGANRNTEAFF. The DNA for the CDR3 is TGTGCCAGCAGCCAATATCTACGACAGGGGGCGAATAGGAACACTGAAGCTTTCTTT.